The 22 T cell receptor beta chains given below trace back to one sample, sequenced in a study of blood T cell repertoires in COVID-19. Generated by immunoSEQ multiplex PCR, the TCRdb table keeps only in-frame clones and is missing some. The sample records hundreds of thousands of clones, roughly 88% being singletons. The sequenced material came from peripheral blood. These receptors were taken from a woman younger than 45 with acute or convalescent COVID-19.

The V and J genes are TRBV19 and TRBJ2-5, with TRBD1 as a possible D gene (5 bases). With 2 bases removed from V and 5 bases from J, the gap between germline ends came to 9 bases. CDR1 and CDR2 (germline): LNHDA, SQIVND (reference sequence). The CDR3 covers 13 residues. The CDR3 bases are TGTGCCAGTAGTATAAGGGGTAAGGAGACCCAGTACTTC. Encoded protein: CASSIRGKETQYF. Full variable domain (outside the CDR3, taken from reference TRBV19 and TRBJ2-5): DGGITQSPKYLFRKEGQNVTLSCEQNLNHDAMYWYRQDPGQGLRLIYYSQIVNDFQKGDIAEGYSVSREKKESFPLTVTSAQKNPTAFYLCASSIRGKETQYFGPGTRLLVL.

This rearrangement joins TRBV7-9 to TRBJ1-5; D is possibly TRBD1 (6 bases). The germline V gene encodes CDR1 SEHNR and CDR2 FQNEAQ (reference sequence). The CDR3 has 13 residues. V dropped 3 bases and J dropped 5 bases, with 8 bases sitting between them. The CDR3 DNA reads as TGTGCCAGCAGCTTCAGACAGGATCAGCCCCAGCATTTT. As protein: CASSFRQDQPQHF. Using reference TRBV7-9 and TRBJ1-5 for the parts outside the CDR3, the full variable domain is DTGVSQNPRHKITKRGQNVTFRCDPISEHNRLYWYRQTLGQGPEFLTYFQNEAQLEKSRLLSDRFSAERPKGSFSTLEIQRTEQGDSAMYLCASSFRQDQPQHFGDGTRLSIL.

The chain joins TRBV15 to TRBJ2-7; 8 bases match TRBD2. The CDR3 is 16 residues long. J gave up 2 bases and V 0 bases, and 6 bases lay outside the gene matches. Germline V CDR1 and CDR2: LNHNV, YYDKDF (reference sequence). CDR3 sequence (DNA): TGTGCCACCAGCAGAGATCTCCAACTAGCGGCCTACGAGCAGTACTTC. This gives the protein CATSRDLQLAAYEQYF.

CDR3 nucleotide sequence: TGTGCCACCCAGACAGGAAGGGTCGAGCAGTACTTC. As protein: CATQTGRVEQYF. The chain links TRBV6-5 to TRBJ2-7; D perhaps matches TRBD1 (6 bases). Germline CDR1 is MNHEY and CDR2 is SVGAGI. Trimming removed 10 bases at V and 6 bases at J, with 16 bases between. There are 12 residues in the CDR3.

The chain recombines TRBV3-1 (or the pseudogene TRBV3-2) with TRBJ2-2, with 11 bases matching TRBD2. The V gene's germline CDR1 is LGHDT and CDR2 YNNKEL (reference sequence). Unmatched junction bases numbered 7, after V lost 4 bases and J lost 3 bases. The CDR3 covers 17 residues. The CDR3 bases are TGTGCCAGCAGCCCGACCGGGACTAGCGGATACACCGGGGAGCTGTTTTTT. Its protein is CASSPTGTSGYTGELFF.

The gene calls are TRBV6-5 and TRBJ1-1, with 8 bases fitting TRBD1. J was trimmed by 5 bases and V by 5 bases; bases with no gene match: 10. The CDR3 consists of 15 residues. CDR1 is MNHEY and CDR2 is SVGAGI in the germline V gene. The CDR3 loop reads CASSLQGARGTEAFF. The CDR3 DNA sequence: TGTGCCAGCAGTCTTCAGGGGGCGCGAGGTACTGAAGCTTTCTTT.

The chain couples TRBV27 to TRBJ1-1, with TRBD1 matching over 10 bases. The J segment lost 1 base and the V segment lost 7 bases, leaving 3 bases of the junction unmatched. The CDR3 length is 14 residues. CDR1 MNHEY and CDR2 SMNVEV come from the germline V gene (reference sequence). The DNA of the CDR3 is TGTGCCAGCACTAGGACAGGGGGGAACACTGAAGCTTTCTTT. Amino acid sequence: CASTRTGGNTEAFF.

V and J are TRBV4-3 and TRBJ1-5, with D tentatively TRBD1 (6 bases). Germline V gene lookup returns CDR1 LGHNA and CDR2 YSLEER. This CDR3 has 15 amino acids. V was cut by 4 bases and J by 2 bases, with 12 bases left in between. The CDR3 nucleotides read TGCGCCAGCAGCCCACACCCAGGGGGCAATCAGCCCCAGCATTTT. This encodes CASSPHPGGNQPQHF.

This chain joins TRBV5-4 and TRBJ1-6, with 7 positions matching TRBD1. After removal of 3 bases from V and 6 bases from J, the junction contained 6 bases not matched to a gene. Germline CDR1 is SGHNT and CDR2 is YYREEE (reference sequence). The CDR3 is 15 amino acids. This CDR3 reads CASSSRQGSNSPLHF. DNA for the CDR3: TGTGCCAGCAGCTCAAGACAGGGCAGTAATTCACCCCTCCACTTT. The whole variable domain, remainder taken from reference TRBV5-4 and TRBJ1-6, is ETGVTQSPTHLIKTRGQQVTLRCSSQSGHNTVSWYQQALGQGPQFIFQYYREEENGRGNFPPRFSGLQFPNYSSELNVNALELDDSALYLCASSSRQGSNSPLHFGNGTRLTVT.

This chain joins TRBV6-4 and TRBJ2-2; 7 positions agree with TRBD2. The CDR3 runs 16 residues. The V gene end was trimmed by 0 bases and the J gene end by 1 base; junction bases not matched to a gene: 2. Germline V gives CDR1 MRHNA, CDR2 SNTAGT. In DNA, the CDR3 is TGTGCCAGCAGTGACTCGGCTAGCGGGAACACCGGGGAGCTGTTTTTT. Translated, it gives CASSDSASGNTGELFF.

The chain combines TRBV18 with TRBJ1-5; D uncertain. Trimming took 2 bases from V and 1 from J, leaving 3 bases between them. This CDR3 is built from 13 residues. Germline-derived CDR1 and CDR2 are KGHSH and LQKENI. The CDR3 sequence is CASSPTSNQPQHF. CDR3 coding DNA: TGTGCCAGCTCACCAACAAGCAATCAGCCCCAGCATTTT.

The genes are TRBV11-3 and TRBJ2-1; TRBD2 aligns across 9 bases. Germline V gene sequence: CDR1 SGHNT, CDR2 YENEEA. Trimming cost V 6 bases and J 6 bases; bases outside gene matches: 9. The CDR3 is 15 amino acids. The CDR3 reads CASRLRAGGGNEQFF. CDR3 sequence (DNA): TGTGCCAGCAGATTAAGGGCGGGAGGGGGCAATGAGCAGTTCTTC.

The CDR3 nucleotides are TGCGCCAGCAGCTTAGGGACAGGGGGCTGGAGCTCTGGGGCCAACGTCCTGACTTTC. Protein product: CASSLGTGGWSSGANVLTF. The chain is built from TRBV5-1 and TRBJ2-6; 12 bases fit TRBD1. The V and J ends lost 2 bases and 0 bases, in that order; junction bases with no gene match: 6. CDR3 length: 19 residues. CDR1 is SGHRS and CDR2 is YFSETQ in the germline V gene.

The chain has TRBV9 and TRBJ2-1, with 7 bases aligning to TRBD2. The germline CDR1 and CDR2 sequences are SGDLS and YYNGEE. Germline trimming cut 4 bases from V and 8 bases from J; bases unmatched to any gene: 9. The CDR3 length is 14 residues. CDR3 residues: CASSSEGGSDEQFF. The DNA for the CDR3 is TGTGCCAGCAGCTCAGAGGGAGGGTCTGATGAGCAGTTCTTC.

The chain combines TRBV12-1 with TRBJ2-1; the table assigns TRBD2, which was not confirmed against the DNA. TRBV12-1 is a known pseudogene. There are 10 residues in the CDR3. DNA for the CDR3: TGTGCCAGCAGCCATCGGGAGCAGTTCTTC. This encodes CASSHREQFF.

This chain uses TRBV19 with TRBJ1-2, with TRBD1 matching 7 bases. CDR3 length: 15 amino acids. Germline V CDR1 and CDR2: LNHDA, SQIVND (reference sequence). With V trimmed by 5 bases and J by 3 bases, 9 bases remained unmatched. Here the CDR3 reads CASSGDRDLYYGYTF. CDR3 bases: TGTGCCAGTAGTGGAGACAGGGACTTGTACTATGGCTACACCTTC.

The rearrangement joins TRBV30 to TRBJ1-5, with D maybe TRBD1 (6 bases). Trimming removed 3 bases from V and 7 bases from J, with 13 bases in between. Per germline, CDR1 GTSNPN and CDR2 SVGIG (reference sequence). The CDR3 totals 13 residues. CDR3 DNA sequence: TGTGCCTGGAGGGGGGCGTTCGGCCAGCCCCAGCATTTT. It is translated as CAWRGAFGQPQHF. The entire variable domain, with the rest obtained from reference TRBV30 and TRBJ1-5, is as follows: SQTIHQWPATLVQPVGSPLSLECTVEGTSNPNLYWYRQAAGRGLQLLFYSVGIGQISSEVPQNLSASRPQDRQFILSSKKLLLSDSGFYLCAWRGAFGQPQHFGDGTRLSIL.

The rearrangement links TRBV9 to TRBJ2-7, with D possibly TRBD1 on 6 matching bases. In germline, CDR1 is SGDLS, CDR2 YYNGEE. Trimming pared 2 bases from V and 2 bases from J, leaving 11 bases between. This CDR3 has 14 residues. The CDR3, as DNA: TGTGCCAGCAGCGTCCTGGACAGTACCTACGAGCAGTACTTC. This translates into CASSVLDSTYEQYF.

The V and J genes are TRBV4-3 and TRBJ2-6; D perhaps matches TRBD2 (6 bases). Germline CDR1 is LGHNA and CDR2 is YSLEER. Deletions cut 8 bases from V and 0 bases from J, with 14 bases between. The CDR3 is 16 residues long. The CDR3, as DNA: TGCGCCAGCTCAGGGACGGGAGCCTCTGGGGCCAACGTCCTGACTTTC. It encodes CASSGTGASGANVLTF.

In its sample, this clone was seen once. J is TRBJ1-1 and V is TRBV7-9; the match to TRBD1 covers 7 bases. This CDR3 region has 14 residues. Trimming removed 4 bases from V and 2 bases from J; junction bases left unmatched: 4. Germline V gene sequence: CDR1 SEHNR, CDR2 FQNEAQ (reference sequence). For the CDR3, the DNA is TGTGCCAGCAGCTACTCAGGGGGAAACACTGAAGCTTTCTTT. The encoded protein is CASSYSGGNTEAFF.

The chain joins TRBV28 to TRBJ1-2; D might be TRBD1 (5 bases). Trimming cost V 6 bases and J 0 bases, with 8 bases left between them. Germline CDR1 MDHEN, CDR2 SYDVKM. CDR3 length: 13 residues. The CDR3 DNA is TGTGCCAGCAGGGGGACTCCTAACTATGGCTACACCTTC. Translating gives CASRGTPNYGYTF.

CDR3 residues: CASSSWTDNEQFF. The CDR3 DNA sequence: TGTGCCAGCAGCTCCTGGACAGACAATGAGCAGTTCTTC. The chain has TRBV7-7 and TRBJ2-1, with D perhaps TRBD1 (6 bases). This CDR3 spans 13 amino acids. Per germline, CDR1 SSHAT and CDR2 FNYEAQ (reference sequence). Trimming shortened V by 4 bases and J by 5 bases, and 9 bases separated the two germline ends. Complete variable domain (other parts from reference TRBV7-7 and TRBJ2-1): GAGVSQSPRYKVTKRGQDVTLRCDPISSHATLYWYQQALGQGPEFLTYFNYEAQPDKSGLPSDRFSAERPEGSISTLTIQRTEQRDSAMYRCASSSWTDNEQFFGPGTRLTVL.